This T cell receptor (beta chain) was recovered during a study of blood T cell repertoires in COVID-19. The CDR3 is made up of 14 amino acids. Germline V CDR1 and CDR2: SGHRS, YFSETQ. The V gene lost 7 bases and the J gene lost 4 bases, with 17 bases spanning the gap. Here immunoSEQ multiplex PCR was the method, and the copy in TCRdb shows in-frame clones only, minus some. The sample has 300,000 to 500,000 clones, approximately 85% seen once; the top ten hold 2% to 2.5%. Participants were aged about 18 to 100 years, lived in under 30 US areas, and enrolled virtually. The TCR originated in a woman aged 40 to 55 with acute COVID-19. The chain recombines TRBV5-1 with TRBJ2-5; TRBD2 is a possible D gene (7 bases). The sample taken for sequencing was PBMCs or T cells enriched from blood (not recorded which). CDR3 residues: CASSEGGAGETQYF. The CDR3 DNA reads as TGCGCCAGCTCGGAGGGGGGGGCCGGAGAGACCCAGTACTTC.